In this sample, the clone carrying this TCR beta chain turned up many times. Its antigen remains unknown. Unique molecular identifiers featured in how the TCRbeta library was prepared. MiXCR, run by TCRdb on the PCR reads, gives a single entry per CDR3 protein. In the table there are some 600,000 distinct CDR3 sequences, around 13% of which are singletons. V lost 0 bases, J lost 8 bases, and 5 bases lay in between. Germline CDR1 and CDR2: ENHRY and SYGVKD. The CDR3 runs 12 residues. This sample is part of a study of T-cell reconstitution after alpha-beta-depleted transplantation in children. Study conclusions and caveats: Newly made T cells mostly supplied T-cell counts and diversity one year after transplant. Several hundred graft clones that had expanded were reportedly the source of alpha-beta T cells about two months after transplant. At day 60, the high TCRbeta diversity found in some patients originated from recipient T cells and thymic progenitors that had survived.

The chain recombines TRBV10-3 with TRBJ1-5; no clear D. This specimen consisted of PBMCs, mostly from graft donor cells, obtained 360 days after TCRalphabeta/CD19-depleted stem cell transplant. The TCR sequence derives from a male patient aged 10-17 years who had a stem cell transplant for acute myeloid leukemia, so the T cells may come from the graft donor. The CDR3 here is CAISESEKPQHF. The CDR3 region has the DNA TGTGCCATCAGTGAGTCGGAGAAGCCCCAGCATTTT.